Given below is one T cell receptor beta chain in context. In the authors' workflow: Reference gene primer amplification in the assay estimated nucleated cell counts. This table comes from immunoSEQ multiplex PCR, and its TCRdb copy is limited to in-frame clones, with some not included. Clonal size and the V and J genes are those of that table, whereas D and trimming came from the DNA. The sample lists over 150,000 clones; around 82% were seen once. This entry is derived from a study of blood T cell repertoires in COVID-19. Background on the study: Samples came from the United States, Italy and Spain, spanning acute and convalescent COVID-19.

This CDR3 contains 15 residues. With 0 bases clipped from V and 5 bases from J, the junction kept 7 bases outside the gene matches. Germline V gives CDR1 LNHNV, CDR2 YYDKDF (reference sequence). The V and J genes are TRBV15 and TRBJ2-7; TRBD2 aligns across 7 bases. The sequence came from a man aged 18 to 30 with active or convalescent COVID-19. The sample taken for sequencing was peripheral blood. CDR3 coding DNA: TGTGCCACCAGCAGAGATCTGGGGAGGGCCCACGAGCAGTACTTC. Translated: CATSRDLGRAHEQYF.